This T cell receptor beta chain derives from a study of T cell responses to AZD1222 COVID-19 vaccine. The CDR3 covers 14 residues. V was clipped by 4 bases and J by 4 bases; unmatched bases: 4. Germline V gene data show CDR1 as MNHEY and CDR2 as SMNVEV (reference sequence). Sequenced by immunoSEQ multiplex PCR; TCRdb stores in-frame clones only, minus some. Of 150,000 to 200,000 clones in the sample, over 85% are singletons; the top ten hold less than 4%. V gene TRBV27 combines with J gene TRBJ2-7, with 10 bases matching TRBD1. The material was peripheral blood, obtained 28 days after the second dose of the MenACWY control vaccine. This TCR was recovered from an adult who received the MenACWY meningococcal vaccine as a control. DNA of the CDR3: TGTGCCAGCAGTTCGACAGGGGGCAGGTACGAGCAGTACTTC. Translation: CASSSTGGRYEQYF.